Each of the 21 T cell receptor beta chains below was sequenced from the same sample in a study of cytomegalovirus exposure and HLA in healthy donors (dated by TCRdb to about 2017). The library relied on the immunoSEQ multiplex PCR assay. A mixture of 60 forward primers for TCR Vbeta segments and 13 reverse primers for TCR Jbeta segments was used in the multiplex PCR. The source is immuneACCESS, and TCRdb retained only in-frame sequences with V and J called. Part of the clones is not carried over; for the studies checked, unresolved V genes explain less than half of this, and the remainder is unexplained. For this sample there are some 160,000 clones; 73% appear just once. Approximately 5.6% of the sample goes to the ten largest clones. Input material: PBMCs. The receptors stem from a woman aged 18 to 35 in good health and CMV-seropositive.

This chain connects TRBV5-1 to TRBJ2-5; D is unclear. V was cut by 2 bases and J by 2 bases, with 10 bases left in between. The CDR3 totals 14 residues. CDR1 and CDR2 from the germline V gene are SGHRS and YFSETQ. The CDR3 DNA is TGCGCCAGCAGCTTTGTTATCAGACAAGAGACCCAGTACTTC. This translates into CASSFVIRQETQYF.

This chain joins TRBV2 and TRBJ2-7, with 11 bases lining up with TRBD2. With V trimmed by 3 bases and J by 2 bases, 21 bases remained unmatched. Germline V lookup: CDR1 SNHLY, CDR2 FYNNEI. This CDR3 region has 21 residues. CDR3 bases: TGTGCCAGCAGTGATAGGGGACAGGGTTCCGGGACTAGCGGACAACCCTACGAGCAGTACTTC. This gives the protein CASSDRGQGSGTSGQPYEQYF.

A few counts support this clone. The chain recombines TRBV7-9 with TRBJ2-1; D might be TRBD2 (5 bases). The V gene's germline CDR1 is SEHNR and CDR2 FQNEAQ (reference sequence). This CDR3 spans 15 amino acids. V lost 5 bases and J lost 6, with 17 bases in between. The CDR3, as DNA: TGTGCCAGCAGCCCCTTCCTGAGTAGCGTCAATGAGCAGTTCTTC. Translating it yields CASSPFLSSVNEQFF.

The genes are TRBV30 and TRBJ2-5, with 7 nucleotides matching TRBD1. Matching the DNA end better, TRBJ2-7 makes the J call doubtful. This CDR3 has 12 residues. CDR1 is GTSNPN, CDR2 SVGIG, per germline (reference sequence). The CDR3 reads CAWTPGGYEQYF. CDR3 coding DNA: TGTGCCTGGACGCCAGGGGGCTACGAGCAGTACTTC.

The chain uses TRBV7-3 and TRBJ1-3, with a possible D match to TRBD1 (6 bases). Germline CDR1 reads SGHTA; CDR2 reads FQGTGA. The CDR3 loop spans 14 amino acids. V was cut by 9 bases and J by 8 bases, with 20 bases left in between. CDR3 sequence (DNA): TGTGCCAGTAAAAAGGGGGAAGTTGTTGACACCATATATTTT. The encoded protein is CASKKGEVVDTIYF.

CDR3 in DNA: TGTGCCAGCAGCAGACTAGCGGGGGTCACAGATACGCAGTATTTT. Translated: CASSRLAGVTDTQYF. This chain links TRBV9 with TRBJ2-3, with 12 positions matching TRBD2. This CDR3 has 15 amino acids. Germline assignment: CDR1 SGDLS and CDR2 YYNGEE. J gave up 2 bases and V 4 bases, and 2 bases lay outside the gene matches. Filled out from reference TRBV9 and TRBJ2-3, the complete variable domain reads DSGVTQTPKHLITATGQRVTLRCSPRSGDLSVYWYQQSLDQGLQFLIQYYNGEERAKGNILERFSAQQFPDLHSELNLSSLELGDSALYFCASSRLAGVTDTQYFGPGTRLTVL.

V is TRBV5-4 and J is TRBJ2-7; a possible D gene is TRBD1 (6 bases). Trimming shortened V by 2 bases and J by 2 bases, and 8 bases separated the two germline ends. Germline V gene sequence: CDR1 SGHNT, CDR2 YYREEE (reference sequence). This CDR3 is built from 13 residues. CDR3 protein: CASSFQGTYEQYF. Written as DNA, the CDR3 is TGTGCCAGCAGCTTTCAGGGGACCTACGAGCAGTACTTC.

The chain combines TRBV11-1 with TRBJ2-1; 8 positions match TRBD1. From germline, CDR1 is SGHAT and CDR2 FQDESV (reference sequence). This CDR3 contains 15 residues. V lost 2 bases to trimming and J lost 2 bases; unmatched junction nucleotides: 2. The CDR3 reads CASSLPGGAYNEQFF. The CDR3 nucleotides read TGTGCCAGCAGCTTACCAGGGGGCGCCTACAATGAGCAGTTCTTC.

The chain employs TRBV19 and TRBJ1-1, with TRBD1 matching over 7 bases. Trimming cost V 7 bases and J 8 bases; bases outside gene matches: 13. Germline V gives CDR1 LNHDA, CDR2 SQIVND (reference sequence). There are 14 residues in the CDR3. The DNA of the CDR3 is TGTGCCAGTAACCAAGACAGGGTTAGATCCGAAGCTTTCTTT. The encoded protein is CASNQDRVRSEAFF.

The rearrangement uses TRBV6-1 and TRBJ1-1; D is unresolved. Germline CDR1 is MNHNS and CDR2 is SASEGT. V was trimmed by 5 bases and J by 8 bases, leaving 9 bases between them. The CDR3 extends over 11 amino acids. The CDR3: CASSYTGEAFF. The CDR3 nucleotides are TGTGCCAGCAGTTACACCGGGGAAGCTTTCTTT.

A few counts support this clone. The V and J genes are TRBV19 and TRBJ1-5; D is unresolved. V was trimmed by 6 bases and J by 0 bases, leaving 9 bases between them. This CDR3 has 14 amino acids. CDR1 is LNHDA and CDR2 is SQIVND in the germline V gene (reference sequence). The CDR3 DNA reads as TGTGCCAGTAGCTACCGGGGTAGCAATCAGCCCCAGCATTTT. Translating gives CASSYRGSNQPQHF.

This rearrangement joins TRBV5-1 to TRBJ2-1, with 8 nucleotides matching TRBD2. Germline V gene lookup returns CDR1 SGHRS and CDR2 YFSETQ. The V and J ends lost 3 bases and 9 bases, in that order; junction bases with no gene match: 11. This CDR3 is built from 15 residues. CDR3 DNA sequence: TGCGCCAGCAGCTCGGGAGGGTGGAGGATGAGTGAGCAGTTCTTC. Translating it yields CASSSGGWRMSEQFF.

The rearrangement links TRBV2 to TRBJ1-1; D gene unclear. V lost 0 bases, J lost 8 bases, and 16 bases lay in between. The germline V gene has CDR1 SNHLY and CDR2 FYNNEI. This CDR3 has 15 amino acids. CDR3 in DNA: TGTGCCAGCAGTGAAGCGCTCGGCGACTTTTTGGAAGCTTTCTTT. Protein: CASSEALGDFLEAFF.

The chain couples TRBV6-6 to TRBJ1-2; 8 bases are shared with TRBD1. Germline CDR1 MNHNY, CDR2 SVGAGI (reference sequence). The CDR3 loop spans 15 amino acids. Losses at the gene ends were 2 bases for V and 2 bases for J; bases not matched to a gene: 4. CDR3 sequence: CASSYRTGLNYGYTF. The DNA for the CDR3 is TGTGCCAGCAGTTACCGGACAGGGCTAAACTATGGCTACACCTTC.

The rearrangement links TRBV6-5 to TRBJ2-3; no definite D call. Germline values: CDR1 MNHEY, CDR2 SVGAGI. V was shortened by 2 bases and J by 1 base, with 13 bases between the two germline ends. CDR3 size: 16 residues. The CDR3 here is CASSYDTAGGTDTQYF. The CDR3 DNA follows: TGTGCCAGCAGTTACGATACAGCCGGCGGCACAGATACGCAGTATTTT.

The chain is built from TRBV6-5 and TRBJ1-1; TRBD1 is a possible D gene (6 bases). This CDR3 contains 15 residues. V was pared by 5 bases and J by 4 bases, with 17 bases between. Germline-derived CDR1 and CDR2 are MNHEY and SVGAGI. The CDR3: CASSPIRGVGTEAFF. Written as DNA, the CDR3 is TGTGCCAGCAGTCCAATCAGGGGAGTCGGCACTGAAGCTTTCTTT.

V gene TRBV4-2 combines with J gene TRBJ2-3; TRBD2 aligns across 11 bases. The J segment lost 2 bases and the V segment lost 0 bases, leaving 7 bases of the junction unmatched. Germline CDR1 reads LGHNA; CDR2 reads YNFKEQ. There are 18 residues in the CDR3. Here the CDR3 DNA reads TGTGCCAGCAGCCAAGAATTCCTAGCGGGGGGAACCACAGATACGCAGTATTTT. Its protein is CASSQEFLAGGTTDTQYF.

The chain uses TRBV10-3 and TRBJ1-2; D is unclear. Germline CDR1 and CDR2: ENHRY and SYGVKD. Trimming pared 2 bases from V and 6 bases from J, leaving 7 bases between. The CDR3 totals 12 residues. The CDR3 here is CAISEGEDGYTF. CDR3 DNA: TGTGCCATCAGTGAGGGTGAGGATGGCTACACCTTC.

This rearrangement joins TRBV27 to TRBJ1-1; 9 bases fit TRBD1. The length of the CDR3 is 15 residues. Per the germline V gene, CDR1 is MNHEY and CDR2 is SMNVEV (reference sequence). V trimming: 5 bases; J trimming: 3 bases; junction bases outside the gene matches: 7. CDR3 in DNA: TGTGCCAGCAGTCGGGGACAGGGAGTGGACACTGAAGCTTTCTTT. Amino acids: CASSRGQGVDTEAFF.

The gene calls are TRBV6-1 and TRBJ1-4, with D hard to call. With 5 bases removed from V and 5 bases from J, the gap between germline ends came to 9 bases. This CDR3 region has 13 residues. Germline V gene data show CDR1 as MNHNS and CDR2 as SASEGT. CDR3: CASSQDYNEKLFF. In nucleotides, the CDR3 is TGTGCCAGCAGTCAAGACTACAATGAAAAACTGTTTTTT.

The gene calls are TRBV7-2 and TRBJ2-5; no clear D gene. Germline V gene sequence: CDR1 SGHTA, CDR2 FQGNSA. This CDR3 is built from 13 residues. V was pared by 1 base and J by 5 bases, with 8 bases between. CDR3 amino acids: CASSLGFGETQYF. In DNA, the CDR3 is TGTGCCAGCAGCTTAGGTTTCGGGGAGACCCAGTACTTC. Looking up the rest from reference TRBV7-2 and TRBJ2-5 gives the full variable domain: GAGVSQSPSNKVTEKGKDVELRCDPISGHTALYWYRQSLGQGLEFLIYFQGNSAPDKSGLPSDRFSAERTGGSVSTLTIQRTQQEDSAVYLCASSLGFGETQYFGPGTRLLVL.